This is a list of T cell receptor beta chains from one sample in a study of cytotoxic CD8 clonotypes in ibrutinib-treated CLL. The protocol was immunoSEQ multiplex PCR, while the TCRdb copy is restricted to in-frame clones and leaves out a portion. This repertoire shows about 270,000 clones, approximately 76% found once; its top ten account for roughly 6%. The sample was PBMCs, taken at disease progression, from a patient treated with ibrutinib. The source is a human donor with chronic lymphocytic leukemia. The CDR3 runs from the conserved cysteine through the conserved F or W. D genes are given only for firm matches. Clone size appears in some rows only: once, few, many, or a class for an expanded clone.

len,d_gene,j_gene,abundance,v_gene,CDR3nt,CDR3aa
16,NA,TRBJ1-3,once,TRBV5-5,TGTGCCAGCAGCTTGCGATGGGGACCCGGTGGAAACACCATATATTTT,CASSLRWGPGGNTIYF
13,NA,TRBJ2-3,NA,TRBV9,TGTGCCAGCAGCGTAGCGATAACAGATACGCAGTATTTT,CASSVAITDTQYF
17,NA,TRBJ2-7,NA,TRBV6-1,TGTGCCAGCAGTGAACGTAACTGGGGGATTAGCTCCTACGAGCAGTACTTC,CASSERNWGISSYEQYF
18,TRBD1,TRBJ1-2,few,TRBV27,TGTGCCAGCAGGGTGAGAGGACAGGGGTCCCGACAAAACTATGGCTACACCTTC,CASRVRGQGSRQNYGYTF
13,NA,TRBJ2-1,NA,TRBV4-3,TGCGCCAGCAGCCAAGACTCCTACAATGAGCAGTTCTTC,CASSQDSYNEQFF
15,NA,TRBJ1-5,NA,TRBV9,TGTGCCAGCAGCGTAACTGACAGCCCCAATCAGCCCCAGCATTTT,CASSVTDSPNQPQHF
14,NA,TRBJ2-7,once,TRBV7-2,TGTGCCAGCAGCTTAGGAGAGGACCCCTACGAGCAGTACTTC,CASSLGEDPYEQYF
14,NA,TRBJ1-2,NA,TRBV28,TGTGCCAGCAGTCACAGGGATAGACTCTATGGCTACACCTTC,CASSHRDRLYGYTF
17,TRBD2,TRBJ2-1,once,TRBV7-2,TGTGCCAGCAGCTTATACCCTAGCGGGAGGATCTACAATGAGCAGCTCTTC,CASSLYPSGRIYNEQLF
15,TRBD2,TRBJ2-3,NA,TRBV19,TGTGCCAGTAGTCGGACTAGCGGGAGAGTAGATACGCAGTATTTT,CASSRTSGRVDTQYF
12,TRBD2,TRBJ2-3,NA,TRBV6-1,TGTGCCAGCAGATTTAGCGGGGATACGCAGTATTTT,CASRFSGDTQYF
18,TRBD2,TRBJ2-2,NA,TRBV9,TGTGCCAGCAGCGTAGCCCCAGGTGGCGCGGGAGGAACCGGGGAGCTGTTTTTT,CASSVAPGGAGGTGELFF
15,NA,TRBJ2-3,few,TRBV9,TGTGCCAGCAGCGACGGGGGGCTGAGCACAGATACGCAGTATTTT,CASSDGGLSTDTQYF
17,TRBD1,TRBJ1-1,NA,TRBV4-2,TGTGCCAGCAGCCAGCTACTAATCAGGGGGGCGTACACTGAAGCTTTCTTT,CASSQLLIRGAYTEAFF
13,NA,TRBJ2-7,once,TRBV6-5,TGTGCCAGCAGTTTGGGCAGGGGATACGAGCAGTACTTC,CASSLGRGYEQYF
15,NA,TRBJ2-5,few,TRBV25-1,TGTGCCAGCAGTGTCTCAGTGGGAGTTCAAGAGACCCAGTACTTC,CASSVSVGVQETQYF
16,NA,TRBJ2-4,NA,TRBV12-1,TGTGCCAGCAGCCAAAGTCCGAAATTAGCCAAAAACATTCAGTACTTC,CASSQSPKLAKNIQYF
15,TRBD2,TRBJ2-7,once,TRBV4-1,TGCGCCAGCAGCCAACTAGCGGGGGGCCGGTACGAGCAGTACTTC,CASSQLAGGRYEQYF
16,NA,TRBJ1-2,NA,TRBV7-3,TGTGCCAGCAGCCTCGACGGTCCCGGCGATTTTGGTGGCTACACCTTC,CASSLDGPGDFGGYTF
14,TRBD2,TRBJ2-7,NA,TRBV5-1,TGCGCCAGCAGTAGCGGGAGCACCACCTACGAGCAGTACTTC,CASSSGSTTYEQYF
16,TRBD2,TRBJ2-3,NA,TRBV11-3,TGTGCCAGCAGCTTCGGACTAGCGGGGGGGATAGATACGCAGTATTTT,CASSFGLAGGIDTQYF
13,NA,TRBJ2-7,NA,TRBV11-2,TGTGCCAGCAGCTCAGCAGGGCAGGACGAGCAGTACTTC,CASSSAGQDEQYF
14,TRBD1,TRBJ1-2,NA,TRBV5-4,TGTGCCAGCAGCTTGGCAGGGGGAACGGATGGCTACACCTTC,CASSLAGGTDGYTF
11,TRBD1,TRBJ2-1,NA,TRBV10-3,TGTGCCATCAGTGATTGGACAGGGTCCCTCTTC,CAISDWTGSLF
14,TRBD2,TRBJ2-7,NA,TRBV6-5,TGTGCCAGCAGTTTCCTAGCGGGAGAGTACGAGCAGTACTTC,CASSFLAGEYEQYF
17,NA,TRBJ1-4,NA,TRBV5-3,TGTGCCAGAAGCTTGGTGGCAGAGCGGCGGGACAATGAAAAACTGTTTTTT,CARSLVAERRDNEKLFF
14,NA,TRBJ2-7,NA,TRBV10-3,TGTGCCATCAATCCCGGACCGATAAGCCTGGAGCAGTACTTC,CAINPGPISLEQYF
14,NA,TRBJ2-7,NA,TRBV6-6,TGTGCCAGCAACCAGACACCGCAGAGTGGCGAGCAGTACTTC,CASNQTPQSGEQYF
15,TRBD2,TRBJ2-7,NA,TRBV2,TGTGCCAGCAGTGAGGGTCTAGCGGAAGCCTACGAGCAGTACTTC,CASSEGLAEAYEQYF
13,TRBD1,TRBJ2-2,few,TRBV6-5,TGTGCCAGCAGTTGGACAGGGACCGGGGAGCTGTTTTTT,CASSWTGTGELFF
18,NA,TRBJ2-4,NA,TRBV9,TGTGCCAGCAGCGAGGTAGCGGCCATCGGAAAGAACAAAAACATTCAGTACTTC,CASSEVAAIGKNKNIQYF
16,NA,TRBJ1-4,NA,TRBV5-1,TGCGCCAGCAGCTTGACTTCAGGGGTGACTAATGAAAAACTGTTTTTT,CASSLTSGVTNEKLFF
15,NA,TRBJ1-4,NA,TRBV5-1,TGCGCCAGCAGCTTGGAAGGGGGGCGTAATGAAAAACTGTTTTTT,CASSLEGGRNEKLFF
15,NA,TRBJ2-3,NA,TRBV4-1,TGCGCCAGCAGCCAAGAATCCCGGGGCACAGATACGCAGTATTTT,CASSQESRGTDTQYF
14,NA,TRBJ2-7,few,TRBV25-1,TGTGCCAGCAGTGGGGGGACCGGTACCTACGAGCAGTACTTC,CASSGGTGTYEQYF
12,NA,TRBJ1-2,NA,TRBV5-4,TGTGCCAGCAGCATTGACAACTATGGCTACACCTTC,CASSIDNYGYTF
13,NA,TRBJ2-3,NA,TRBV28,TGTGCGGTAGAACGGGTCGGCACAGATACGCAGTATTTT,CAVERVGTDTQYF
14,NA,TRBJ1-2,NA,TRBV28,TGTGCCAGCAATCCGGACAGAGCTAACTATGGCTACACCTTC,CASNPDRANYGYTF
16,TRBD1,TRBJ2-7,NA,TRBV10-2,TGCGCCAGCAGTGAGCGGGCAGGGGGCCCCTCCTACGAGCAGTACTTC,CASSERAGGPSYEQYF
14,NA,TRBJ2-7,NA,TRBV9,TGTGCCAGCAGCGTAGGCGACACCGATTACGAGCAGTACTTC,CASSVGDTDYEQYF
17,TRBD2,TRBJ2-1,NA,TRBV4-3,TGCGCCAGCAGCCAAGATCGGAGGGACTACTACTACAATGAGCAGTTCTTC,CASSQDRRDYYYNEQFF